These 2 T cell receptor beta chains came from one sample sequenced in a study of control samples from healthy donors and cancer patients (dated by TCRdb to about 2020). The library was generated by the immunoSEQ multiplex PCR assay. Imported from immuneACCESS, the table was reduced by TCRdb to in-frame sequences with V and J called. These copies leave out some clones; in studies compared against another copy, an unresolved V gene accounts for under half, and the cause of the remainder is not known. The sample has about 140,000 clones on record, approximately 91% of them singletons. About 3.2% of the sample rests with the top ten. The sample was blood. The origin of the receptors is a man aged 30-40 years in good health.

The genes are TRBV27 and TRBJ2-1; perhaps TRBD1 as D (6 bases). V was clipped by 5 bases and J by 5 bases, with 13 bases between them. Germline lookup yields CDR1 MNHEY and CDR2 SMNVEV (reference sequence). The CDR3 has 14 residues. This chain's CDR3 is CASSQGTPHNEQFF. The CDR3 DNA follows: TGTGCCAGCAGTCAGGGGACGCCCCACAATGAGCAGTTCTTC.

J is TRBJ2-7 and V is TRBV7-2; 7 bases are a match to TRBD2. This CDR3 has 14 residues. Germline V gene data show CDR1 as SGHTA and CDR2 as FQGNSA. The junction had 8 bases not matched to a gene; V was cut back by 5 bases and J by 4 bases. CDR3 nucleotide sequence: TGTGCCAGCAGCCTCGGGTCGGGGGGTTACGAGCAGTACTTC. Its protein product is CASSLGSGGYEQYF.